This T cell receptor (beta chain) is drawn from a study of blood T cell repertoires in COVID-19. Study background: Specimens from acute and convalescent COVID-19 originated in the United States, Italy and Spain.

In this sample, this clone turned up many times. Repertoires were generated with immunoSEQ multiplex PCR, while TCRdb's copy carries only in-frame clones and drops some. The sample includes around 300,000 clones, 90% of them seen just once. This TCR came from a woman aged 40 to 49 with COVID-19, enrolled during active disease. Sequencing was carried out using peripheral blood.

This CDR3 is CATSSTPESSNYGYTF. For the CDR3, the DNA is TGTGCCACCAGCTCAACCCCAGAATCCTCTAACTATGGCTACACCTTC. The rearrangement uses TRBV15 and TRBJ1-2; D is unresolved. The V gene lost 5 bases and the J gene lost 0 bases, with 16 bases spanning the gap. CDR3 size: 16 residues. Germline V gene data show CDR1 as LNHNV and CDR2 as YYDKDF (reference sequence).